This T cell receptor beta chain was identified during a study of cytomegalovirus exposure and HLA in healthy donors (dated by TCRdb to the late 2010s). With regard to the full study: An earlier analysis of around 600 of the donors reported about 290 Gb of sequence data and 117 million unique TCR beta sequences from around 200 million T cells. Besides the first cohort of 666 subjects, a separate validation cohort made up of some 110 different subjects was used. Of the roughly 400 genotyped donors, 70% to 90% were placed in the genetic ancestry cluster associated with self-reported Caucasian donors. High-throughput TCR immunosequencing, statistical association of individual TCRs with disease status, and machine learning were combined to predict cytomegalovirus infection status. Across about 380 genotyped donors of the cohort, an average of roughly 250,000 unique TCR beta nucleotide sequences per donor were sequenced, and approximately 17% of those sequences were non-productive. The T cell repertoires of 666 subjects were profiled by immunosequencing and related to cytomegalovirus serostatus. An earlier analysis of 587 of the donors used high-throughput TCR beta sequencing to judge whether each TCR beta V gene segment behaved as functional or pseudogenic. In a later genetic analysis, genome-wide SNP genotypes for about 55% of the roughly 670 donors were used, and that subset was treated as a discovery cohort. Donor age, sex, ethnicity and CMV serostatus were collected together with the repertoire data. Approximately 300 gigabases of sequencing data and approximately 93 million unique TCR sequences were included in an early release covering 550 to 650 HLA-typed donors. Every discovery cohort repertoire had been produced on one sequencing platform. The number of donors typed differed by locus, with roughly 629-640 for A, B, C, DRB1 and DQB1, around 500 for DQA1, 600 to 610 for DPA1, and under 490 for DPB1. Roughly 5 DR-DQ haplotypes were treated as single units for association and clustering because of strong linkage in the cohort. HLA typing included class I and class II loci at four-digit resolution. In a later analysis, previously published TCR beta repertoires from 666 donors were re-analyzed and high-resolution HLA genotyping was added so that TCR occurrence patterns could be studied. The study was designed to test whether signatures of past pathogen exposure could be identified by cataloging public T cell receptors. In the later analysis, no new phenotypic data were used to find candidate immune exposures; instead, reliance was placed on TCR beta sequences and their occurrence across donors.

The library was produced with the immunoSEQ multiplex PCR assay. A mixture of 60 forward primers for TCR Vbeta segments and 13 reverse primers for TCR Jbeta segments was used in the multiplex PCR. Amplification of the CDR3 region of rearranged TCR beta genes was performed with a multiplex PCR assay on genomic DNA. On the Illumina HiSeq System, the amplified TCR beta libraries were sequenced as 87-base-pair reads. As for how the authors treated the data: In a later analysis, some 80 million unique TCR beta chains were counted across the 500 to 700 repertoires, and about 9.9 million of these chains were shared by at least two donors. To remove PCR and sequencing errors, raw reads were error-corrected and collapsed into unique sequences using a nearest-neighbor algorithm that merged closely related sequences. Alignment of CDR3 sequences to IMGT reference sequences was used to assign V, D and J gene segments. For a sequence to be retained, a match of at least six nucleotides was required to both a V gene segment and a J gene segment. A rearrangement counted as productive if the CDR3 had no stop codons and remained in frame with V and J, and every other rearrangement counted as non-productive. Following IMGT convention, CDR3 was defined as the stretch from the second conserved V-encoded cysteine to the conserved J-encoded phenylalanine. Sequences without an unambiguous match to a single V gene segment were excluded from the earlier analysis of a few hundred of the donors. In an earlier analysis of 587 of the donors, V segments were called functional above 56.7% productive rearrangements and were called segregating when the between-donor standard deviation exceeded 5%. A statistical classification framework was developed to diagnose cytomegalovirus status using the catalog of TCR beta chain sequences. V and J gene assignment, in a later analysis, came from comparing TCR nucleotide sequences with IMGT/GENE-DB human TR gene sequences. Using the TCRdist pipeline, a later analysis assigned CDR3 sequences along with most-parsimonious VDJ recombination scenarios. In a later analysis, every TCR beta chain was defined by the combination of its CDR3 amino acid sequence and its V-gene family, and reads without a unique V-gene family were dropped. To address suspected cross-contamination and a sequencing artifact, a later analysis removed a few hundred highly shared, low-generation-probability nucleotide sequences. In a later analysis, a clonal expansion index for each public chain was calculated from normalized within-repertoire ranks of inferred template counts. Generation probabilities in a later analysis came from a VDJ recombination model fitted to out-of-frame rearrangements, and those results were checked against IGoR. In a later analysis, TCR-TCR, TCR-HLA and TCR-CMV co-occurrence was scored with hypergeometric tests, and a repertoire-size bias correction was applied to TCR pairs. To estimate false discovery rates, a later analysis permuted the HLA or CMV assignments 20 times. In a later analysis, co-occurring TCRs were grouped using DBSCAN, and TCRdist sequence similarity was added for clustering within HLA-allele-positive subsets. Repertoires with fewer than 30,000 or more than 120,000 public chains, plus five repertoires with anomalous nucleotide sharing, were excluded from co-occurrence clustering. TCRdb retrieved this table from immuneACCESS and kept in-frame rearrangements only. Not all clones are present; in checked studies, unresolved V genes account for under half, and no reason is known for the remainder. V, J and clone size are taken as reported in that table, and D and trimming were inferred from the DNA itself. The table held for this sample gives fewer than 150,000 clones. In total, the top ten clones hold approximately 2.4% of the sample.

The germline V gene yields SQVTM for CDR1 and ANQGSEA for CDR2. The CDR3 has 12 amino acids, counting the end cysteine and phenylalanine. This entry keeps only the CDR3 DNA: 36 bases, framed from base 1. The cohort consisted of 650 to 850 healthy bone marrow donors. At the time of sampling, every cohort member was nominally healthy, though immune exposures that went unrecorded were likely present. The donor tested CMV seronegative, placing the donor among the 350 or so seronegative members of the cohort. A peripheral blood sample was collected from each donor, and TCR beta sequencing was performed on peripheral blood mononuclear cells. The Qiagen DNeasy Blood Extraction Kit was used to extract genomic DNA from the blood cell samples. What the research found in general, with its limitations: Specific HLA alleles were associated with 16,951 TCR beta sequences at a false discovery rate of 0.05 in a later analysis. V-gene and J-gene trimming of TCR beta chains was associated with a missense DCLRE1C variant in a later genetic analysis, and the association was replicated in an independent cohort. The only immune exposure information available for the cohort was CMV serostatus. Cytomegalovirus status was reported to be diagnosed by the classifier with high specificity and sensitivity in both the original and validation cohorts. This cohort had only TCR beta chains sequenced, and the lack of alpha or paired-chain data limited which features could be detected. Sequencing depth was assumed to be roughly uniform across donors in the presence/absence analyses, though that assumption may not hold. Most TCR sequences were observed very rarely across donors, whereas some public TCRs were present in many individuals. A total of roughly 160 TCR beta chains were listed by the study as associated with cytomegalovirus. Several of the top co-occurrence clusters appeared to be linked to parvovirus B19, influenza, CMV and Epstein-Barr virus, according to a later analysis. When HLA alleles, especially DR and DQ, strongly co-occurred, TCR associations were difficult to assign to individual alleles. Because some donors lacked HLA typing at each locus, the association tests relied only on the typed subset. The 87-base-pair reads could not distinguish some IMGT-functional V segments, including TRBV6-2 and TRBV6-3, so those segments were excluded. A few of the identified cytomegalovirus-associated TCR beta chains were confirmed in vitro to be specific for cytomegalovirus antigens. An earlier analysis of approximately 530 of the donors showed that most TCR beta V segments appeared in productive rearrangements either about 90% or about 30% of the time, which broadly matched IMGT annotations. The earlier analysis of around 600 of the donors excluded 15 to 20 rarely observed V segments, including chromosome 9 orphons, because counts were too low. The sequencing pipeline was judged likely to have produced a cluster of highly shared sequence variants as a technical artifact. A further reported finding was that TCR beta sequences accurately predicted the HLA-A and HLA-B alleles for most subjects in the first cohort. A later analysis found that HLA-associated TCR beta chains were more clonally expanded and had lower generation probabilities than equally common non-associated chains. Correlated functional status among segregating V segments might reflect linkage disequilibrium, but an unknown experimental factor could not be ruled out. A later analysis found that most CMV-associated TCR beta chains appeared HLA-restricted, with HLA associations seemingly driven largely by CMV exposure. According to a later genetic analysis, donors in an Asian-associated ancestry cluster had fewer N-insertions in productive TCRs than the approximately 710-donor mean. It was suggested by the authors that the approach could potentially be generalized to other disease states and immunological phenotypes. In a later analysis, the rate of TCR association differed among HLA loci, with DRB1 alleles having the most associated TCRs and HLA-C alleles having the fewest.

Notes on this clone: Its antigen target is currently unknown. One junction end disagrees with the germline gene, perhaps due to a read error.

Sequencing was done on a sample of PBMCs. The TCR sequence derives from a man in his forties in good health and CMV-seronegative. The rearrangement joined TRBV29-1 to TRBJ2-5; the D gene is perhaps TRBD1 or TRBD2, as each covers 5 bases. The J call may be faulty, since TRBJ2-7 better matches the DNA end. The CDR3 amino acid sequence is: CSIEVGAYEQYF. At the DNA level, the sequence is TGCAGCATTGAAGTGGGGGCCTACGAGCAGTACTTC.